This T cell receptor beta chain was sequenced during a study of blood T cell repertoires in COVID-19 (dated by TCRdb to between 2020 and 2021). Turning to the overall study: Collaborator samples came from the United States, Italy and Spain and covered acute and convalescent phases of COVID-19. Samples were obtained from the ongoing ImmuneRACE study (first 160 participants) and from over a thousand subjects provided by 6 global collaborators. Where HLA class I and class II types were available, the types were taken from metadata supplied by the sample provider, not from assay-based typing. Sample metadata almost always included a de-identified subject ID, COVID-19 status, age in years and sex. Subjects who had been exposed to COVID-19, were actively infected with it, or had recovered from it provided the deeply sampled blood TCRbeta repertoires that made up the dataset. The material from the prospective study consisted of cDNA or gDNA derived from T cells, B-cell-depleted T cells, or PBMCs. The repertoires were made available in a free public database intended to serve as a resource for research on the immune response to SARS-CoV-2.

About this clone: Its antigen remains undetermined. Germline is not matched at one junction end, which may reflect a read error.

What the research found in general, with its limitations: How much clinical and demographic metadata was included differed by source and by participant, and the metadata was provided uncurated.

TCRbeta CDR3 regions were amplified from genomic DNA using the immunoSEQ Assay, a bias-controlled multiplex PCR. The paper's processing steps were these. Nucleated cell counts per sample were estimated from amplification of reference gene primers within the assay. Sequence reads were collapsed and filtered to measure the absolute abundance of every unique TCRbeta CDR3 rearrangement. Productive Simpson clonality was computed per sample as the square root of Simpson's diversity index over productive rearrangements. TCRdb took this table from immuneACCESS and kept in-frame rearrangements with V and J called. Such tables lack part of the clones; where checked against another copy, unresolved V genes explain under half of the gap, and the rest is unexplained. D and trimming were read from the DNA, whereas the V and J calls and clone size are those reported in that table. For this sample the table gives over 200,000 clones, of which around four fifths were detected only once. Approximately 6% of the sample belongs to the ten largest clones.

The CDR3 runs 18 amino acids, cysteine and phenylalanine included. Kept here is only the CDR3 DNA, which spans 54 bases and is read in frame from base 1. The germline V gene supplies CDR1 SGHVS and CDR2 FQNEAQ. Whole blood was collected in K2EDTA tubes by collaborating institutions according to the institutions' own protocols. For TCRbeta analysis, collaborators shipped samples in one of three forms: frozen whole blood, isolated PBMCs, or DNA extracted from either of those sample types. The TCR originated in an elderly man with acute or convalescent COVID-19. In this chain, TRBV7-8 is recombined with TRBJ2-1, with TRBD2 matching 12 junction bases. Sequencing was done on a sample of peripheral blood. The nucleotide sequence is TGTGCCAGCAGCTCCCGAAAGCCCGGGACTAGCGGGTACAGTGAGCAGTTCTTC. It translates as CASSSRKPGTSGYSEQFF.